Listed below are T cell receptor beta chains from one sample, sequenced in a study of T cell responses to AZD1222 COVID-19 vaccine. The data were produced by immunoSEQ multiplex PCR, yet TCRdb's version contains in-frame clones alone and is incomplete. Among over 50,000 clones listed, over 75% were seen once. The material was peripheral blood, obtained 28 days after the second AZD1222 dose. The source is an adult who received the AZD1222 COVID-19 vaccine. CDR3s include the opening cysteine and the closing phenylalanine or tryptophan. Fields, in order: V gene, clone size, D gene, J gene, CDR3 protein, CDR3 DNA. The D gene is left open where the match is weak. Clone size, where shown, is once, few, many, or a class for clones that have expanded.

v_gene: TRBV20-1; abundance: NA; d_gene: NA; j_gene: TRBJ2-6; CDR3aa: CSASPKVAGANVLTF; CDR3nt: TGCAGTGCTAGTCCCAAGGTGGCTGGGGCCAACGTCCTGACTTTC
v_gene: TRBV6-2/TRBV6-3; abundance: NA; d_gene: NA; j_gene: TRBJ1-1; CDR3aa: CASSLTTTSAKAFF; CDR3nt: TGTGCCAGCAGTCTAACGACAACTTCGGCTAAAGCTTTCTTT
v_gene: TRBV5-1; abundance: NA; d_gene: NA; j_gene: TRBJ2-7; CDR3aa: CASSLSVPLKGRMRQYF; CDR3nt: TGCGCCAGCAGCTTGTCGGTGCCGCTGAAAGGACGGATGAGGCAGTACTTC
v_gene: TRBV5-6; abundance: once; d_gene: NA; j_gene: TRBJ2-5; CDR3aa: CASSLIVSGQETQYF; CDR3nt: TGTGCCAGCAGCTTAATTGTGTCGGGTCAAGAGACCCAGTACTTC
v_gene: TRBV10-1; abundance: NA; d_gene: NA; j_gene: TRBJ2-7; CDR3aa: CASSELGPNYEQYF; CDR3nt: TGCGCCAGCAGTGAGTTGGGACCGAACTACGAGCAGTACTTC
v_gene: TRBV30; abundance: NA; d_gene: NA; j_gene: TRBJ1-6; CDR3aa: CAWRGIGADENSPLHF; CDR3nt: TGTGCCTGGAGGGGGATCGGCGCGGATGAGAATTCACCCCTCCACTTT
v_gene: TRBV6-5; abundance: NA; d_gene: TRBD1; j_gene: TRBJ2-2; CDR3aa: CASSYAGTGFTGELFF; CDR3nt: TGTGCCAGCAGTTACGCTGGGACAGGGTTCACCGGGGAGCTGTTTTTT
v_gene: TRBV28; abundance: NA; d_gene: NA; j_gene: TRBJ1-4; CDR3aa: CASSLPTGVSGTNEKLFF; CDR3nt: TGTGCCAGCAGTTTGCCGACAGGTGTAAGCGGAACTAATGAAAAACTGTTTTTT
v_gene: TRBV28; abundance: NA; d_gene: NA; j_gene: TRBJ1-5; CDR3aa: CASSFTLLQPQHF; CDR3nt: TGTGCCAGCAGTTTCACCCTATTACAGCCCCAGCATTTT
v_gene: TRBV13; abundance: NA; d_gene: NA; j_gene: TRBJ1-6; CDR3aa: CASSKISSPLHF; CDR3nt: TGTGCCAGCAGCAAGATCTCTTCACCCCTCCACTTT
v_gene: TRBV5-1; abundance: few; d_gene: TRBD1; j_gene: TRBJ1-2; CDR3aa: CASSPDRGGYGYTF; CDR3nt: TGCGCCAGCAGCCCTGACAGGGGGGGCTATGGCTACACCTTC
v_gene: TRBV2; abundance: NA; d_gene: NA; j_gene: TRBJ2-1; CDR3aa: CASSEAGSNEQFF; CDR3nt: TGTGCCAGCAGTGAGGCGGGTTCCAATGAGCAGTTCTTC
v_gene: TRBV15; abundance: NA; d_gene: TRBD2; j_gene: TRBJ2-1; CDR3aa: CATSRDLMLAGDNYNEQFF; CDR3nt: TGTGCCACCAGCAGAGATCTTATGCTAGCGGGAGACAACTACAATGAGCAGTTCTTC